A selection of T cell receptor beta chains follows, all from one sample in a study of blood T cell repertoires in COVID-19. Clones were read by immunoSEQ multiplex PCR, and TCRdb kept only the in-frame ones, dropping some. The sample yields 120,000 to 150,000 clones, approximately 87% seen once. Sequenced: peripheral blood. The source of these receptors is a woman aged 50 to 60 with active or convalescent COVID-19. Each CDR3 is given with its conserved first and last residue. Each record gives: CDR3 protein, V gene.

CASSWGTGRADTQYF,TRBV6-2/TRBV6-3
CASSFIAGGSGEQFF,TRBV11-2
CASSTDTYSNQPQHF,TRBV28
CASSQLSAGPEAFF,TRBV3-1/TRBV3-2
CATSRVEGSYEQYF,TRBV15
CASSTRTGGRTNEKLFF,TRBV28
CASREGGVGNQPQHF,TRBV19
CASSTGGSYEQYF,TRBV19
CASSTGQVEGNTQYF,TRBV5-4
CASSYRTGQAFF,TRBV6-5
CATLSFTGELFF,TRBV24-1
CATSDPAGSSETQYF,TRBV24-1
CASSPPFGTDEYAGANVLTF,TRBV28
CASSVGENTEAFF,TRBV5-1
CASSYPGQGGYGYTF,TRBV6-2/TRBV6-3
CSADRGNTEAFF,TRBV29-1
CASSRGGSTNEKLFF,TRBV7-9
CASSLGQQRNTGELFF,TRBV7-9
CASSLDFLYSGANVLTF,TRBV27
CASSPRGGLGSGFYNEQFF,TRBV11-2
CASSLEGGTGMGEQYF,TRBV5-1
CASSSTTRGSYEQYF,TRBV7-6
CASSNSRGTNEKLFF,TRBV7-2
CASSYPGVVYNEQFF,TRBV6-2/TRBV6-3
CASRVGRATNTGELFF,TRBV19
CASSPSRVLAGGPGTDTQYF,TRBV27
CASSYRSGWTGASSYEQYF,TRBV6-2/TRBV6-3
CASSTQQGSDTEAFF,TRBV18
CASSPAGGSTEAFF,TRBV27
CASRKQGANGHTF,TRBV6-5
CASSYSAGGVTEAFF,TRBV6-2/TRBV6-3
CASSGDSPSYNEQFF,TRBV6-2/TRBV6-3
CASSSLQADTQYF,TRBV6-6
CASSESGLAGDEQYF,TRBV2